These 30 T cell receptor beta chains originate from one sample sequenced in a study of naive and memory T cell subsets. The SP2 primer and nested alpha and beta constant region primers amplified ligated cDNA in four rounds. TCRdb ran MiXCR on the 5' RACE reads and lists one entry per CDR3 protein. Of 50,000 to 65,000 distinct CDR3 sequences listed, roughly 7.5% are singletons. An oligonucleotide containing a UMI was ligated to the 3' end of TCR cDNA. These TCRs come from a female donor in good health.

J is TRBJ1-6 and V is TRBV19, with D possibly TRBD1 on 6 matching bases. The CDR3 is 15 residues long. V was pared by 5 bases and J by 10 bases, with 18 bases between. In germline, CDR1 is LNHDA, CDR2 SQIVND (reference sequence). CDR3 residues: CASSSEGHRRSPLHF. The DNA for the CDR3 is TGTGCCAGTAGTTCCGAGGGACATCGGCGGTCACCCCTCCACTTT.

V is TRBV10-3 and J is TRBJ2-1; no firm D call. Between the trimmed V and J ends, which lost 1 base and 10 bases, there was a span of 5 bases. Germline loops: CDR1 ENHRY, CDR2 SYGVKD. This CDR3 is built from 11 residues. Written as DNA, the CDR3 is TGTGCCATCAGTGAGTATAACGAGCAGTTCTTC. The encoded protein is CAISEYNEQFF.

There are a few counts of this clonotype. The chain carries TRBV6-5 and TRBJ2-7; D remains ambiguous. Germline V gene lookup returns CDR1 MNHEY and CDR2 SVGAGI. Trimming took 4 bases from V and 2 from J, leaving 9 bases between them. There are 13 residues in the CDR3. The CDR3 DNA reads TGTGCCAGCAGTTTTGGTGGGGCCTACGAGCAGTACTTC. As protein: CASSFGGAYEQYF.

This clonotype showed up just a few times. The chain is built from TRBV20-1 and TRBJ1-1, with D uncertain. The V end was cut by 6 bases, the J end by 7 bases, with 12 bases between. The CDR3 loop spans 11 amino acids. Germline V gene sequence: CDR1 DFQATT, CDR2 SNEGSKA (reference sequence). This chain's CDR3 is CSARIRREAFF. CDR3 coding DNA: TGCAGTGCCAGAATCCGCCGTGAAGCTTTCTTT.

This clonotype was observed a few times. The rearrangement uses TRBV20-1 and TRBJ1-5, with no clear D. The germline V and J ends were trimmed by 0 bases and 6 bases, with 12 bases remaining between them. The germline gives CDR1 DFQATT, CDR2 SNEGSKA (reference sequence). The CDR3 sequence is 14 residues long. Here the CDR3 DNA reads TGCAGTGCTAGAGAGCGAACCCGGCGTCAGCCCCAGCATTTT. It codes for CSARERTRRQPQHF.

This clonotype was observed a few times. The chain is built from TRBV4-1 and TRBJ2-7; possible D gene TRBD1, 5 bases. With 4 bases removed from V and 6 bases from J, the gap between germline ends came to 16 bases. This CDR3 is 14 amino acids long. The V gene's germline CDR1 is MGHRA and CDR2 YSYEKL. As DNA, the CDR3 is TGCGCCAGCAGCCGCCCGGACATGCCCACCGAGCAGTACTTC. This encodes CASSRPDMPTEQYF.

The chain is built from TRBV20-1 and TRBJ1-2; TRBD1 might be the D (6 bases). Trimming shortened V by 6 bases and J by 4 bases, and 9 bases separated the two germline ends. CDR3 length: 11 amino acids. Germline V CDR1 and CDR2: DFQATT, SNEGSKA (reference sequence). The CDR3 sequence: CSAMDSYGYTF. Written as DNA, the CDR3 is TGCAGTGCGATGGACAGCTATGGCTACACCTTC.

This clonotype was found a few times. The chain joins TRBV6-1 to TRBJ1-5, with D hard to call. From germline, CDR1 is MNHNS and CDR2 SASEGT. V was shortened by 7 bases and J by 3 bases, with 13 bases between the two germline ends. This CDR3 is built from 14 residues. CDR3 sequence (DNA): TGTGCCAGCAAGGTTCTGCAAAACAATCAGCCCCAGCATTTT. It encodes CASKVLQNNQPQHF.

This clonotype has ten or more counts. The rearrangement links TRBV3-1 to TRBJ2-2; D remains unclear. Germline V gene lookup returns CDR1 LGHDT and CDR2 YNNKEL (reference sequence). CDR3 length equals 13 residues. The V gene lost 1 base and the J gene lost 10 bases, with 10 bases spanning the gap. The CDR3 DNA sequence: TGTGCCAGCAGCCAAGTTGGCCAGGAGGAGCTGTTTTTT. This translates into CASSQVGQEELFF.

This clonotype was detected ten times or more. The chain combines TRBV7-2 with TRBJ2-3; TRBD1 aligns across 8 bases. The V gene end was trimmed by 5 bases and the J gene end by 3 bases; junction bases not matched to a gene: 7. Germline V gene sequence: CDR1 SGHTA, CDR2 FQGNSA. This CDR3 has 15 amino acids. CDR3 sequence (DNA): TGTGCCAGCAGCCCTGGACAGGGAAGGACAGATACGCAGTATTTT. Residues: CASSPGQGRTDTQYF.

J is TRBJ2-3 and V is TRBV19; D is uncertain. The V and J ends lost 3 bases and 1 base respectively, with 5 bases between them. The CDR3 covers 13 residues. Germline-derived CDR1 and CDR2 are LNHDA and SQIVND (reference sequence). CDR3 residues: CASSMTGTDTQYF. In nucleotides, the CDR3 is TGTGCCAGTAGTATGACGGGCACAGATACGCAGTATTTT.

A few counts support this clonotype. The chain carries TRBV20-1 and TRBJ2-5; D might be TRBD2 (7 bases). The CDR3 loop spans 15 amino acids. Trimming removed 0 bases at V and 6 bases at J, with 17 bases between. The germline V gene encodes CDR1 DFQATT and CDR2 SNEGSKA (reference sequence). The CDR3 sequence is CSARDGGGQAKTQYF. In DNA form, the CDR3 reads TGCAGTGCTAGAGATGGGGGGGGCCAGGCGAAGACCCAGTACTTC.

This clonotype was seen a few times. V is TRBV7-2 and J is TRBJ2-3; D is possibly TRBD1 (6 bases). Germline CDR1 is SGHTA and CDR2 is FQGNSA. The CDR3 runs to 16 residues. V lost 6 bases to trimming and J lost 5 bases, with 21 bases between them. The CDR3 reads CASSSLWDKKRDTQYF. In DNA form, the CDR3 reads TGTGCCAGCAGTTCCCTTTGGGACAAGAAAAGAGATACGCAGTATTTT.

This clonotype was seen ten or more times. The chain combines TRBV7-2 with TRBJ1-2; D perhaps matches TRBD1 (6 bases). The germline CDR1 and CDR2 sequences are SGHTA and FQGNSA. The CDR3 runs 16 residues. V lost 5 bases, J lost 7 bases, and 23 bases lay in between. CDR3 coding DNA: TGTGCCAGCAGCGCTCGAAGCAGGGGTAGTCACACTGGCTACACCTTC. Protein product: CASSARSRGSHTGYTF. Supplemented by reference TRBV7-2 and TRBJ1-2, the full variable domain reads GAGVSQSPSNKVTEKGKDVELRCDPISGHTALYWYRQSLGQGLEFLIYFQGNSAPDKSGLPSDRFSAERTGGSVSTLTIQRTQQEDSAVYLCASSARSRGSHTGYTFGSGTRLTVV.

The CDR3 loop reads CASTTGTGDKTLHF. The DNA for the CDR3 is TGCGCCAGCACCACCGGGACAGGGGATAAGACCCTCCACTTT. This chain links TRBV5-1 with TRBJ1-6; 10 nucleotides agree with TRBD1. Losses at the gene ends were 6 bases for V and 14 bases for J; bases not matched to a gene: 11. Germline V gives CDR1 SGHRS, CDR2 YFSETQ. CDR3 length equals 14 residues.

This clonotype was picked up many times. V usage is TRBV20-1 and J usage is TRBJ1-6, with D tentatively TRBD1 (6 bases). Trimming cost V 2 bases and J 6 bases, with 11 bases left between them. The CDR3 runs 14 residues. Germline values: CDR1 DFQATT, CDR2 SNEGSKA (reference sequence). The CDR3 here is CSARTGYSNSPLHF. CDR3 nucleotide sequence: TGCAGTGCTAGAACAGGGTATTCTAATTCACCCCTCCACTTT.

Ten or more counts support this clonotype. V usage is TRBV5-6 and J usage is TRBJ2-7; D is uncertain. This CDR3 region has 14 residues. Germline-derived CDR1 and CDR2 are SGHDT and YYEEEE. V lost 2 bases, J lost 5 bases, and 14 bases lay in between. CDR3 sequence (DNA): TGTGCCAGCAGCTTAGGTCCCAATGGAAACGAGCAGTACTTC. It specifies CASSLGPNGNEQYF.

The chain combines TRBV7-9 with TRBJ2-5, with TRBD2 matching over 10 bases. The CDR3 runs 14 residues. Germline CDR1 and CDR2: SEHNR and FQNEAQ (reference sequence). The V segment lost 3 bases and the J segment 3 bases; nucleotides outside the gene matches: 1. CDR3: CASSFGLAEETQYF. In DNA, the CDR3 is TGTGCCAGCAGCTTCGGACTAGCGGAAGAGACCCAGTACTTC.

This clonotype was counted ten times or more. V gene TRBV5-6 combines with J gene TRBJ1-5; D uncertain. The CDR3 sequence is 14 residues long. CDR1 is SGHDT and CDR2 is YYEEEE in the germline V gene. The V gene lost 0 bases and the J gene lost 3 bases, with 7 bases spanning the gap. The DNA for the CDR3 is TGTGCCAGCAGCTTGGGGGGAATCAATCAGCCCCAGCATTTT. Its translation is CASSLGGINQPQHF.

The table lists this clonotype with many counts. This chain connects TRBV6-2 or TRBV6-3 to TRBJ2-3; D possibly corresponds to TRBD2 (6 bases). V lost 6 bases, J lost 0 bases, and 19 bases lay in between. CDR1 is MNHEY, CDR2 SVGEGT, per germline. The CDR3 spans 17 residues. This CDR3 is CASRTHYGGTSTDTQYF. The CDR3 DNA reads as TGTGCCAGCAGGACTCACTACGGGGGAACCAGCACAGATACGCAGTATTTT.

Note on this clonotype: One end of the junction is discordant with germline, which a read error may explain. CDR3 region: CASSLDLRLYGDTF. CDR3 nucleotide sequence: TGTGCCAGCAGCTTAGATCTCAGATTATATGGCGACACCTTC. The gene calls are TRBV11-2 and TRBJ1-2, with unresolved D. CDR1 SGHAT and CDR2 FQNNGV come from the germline V gene. CDR3 size: 14 residues.

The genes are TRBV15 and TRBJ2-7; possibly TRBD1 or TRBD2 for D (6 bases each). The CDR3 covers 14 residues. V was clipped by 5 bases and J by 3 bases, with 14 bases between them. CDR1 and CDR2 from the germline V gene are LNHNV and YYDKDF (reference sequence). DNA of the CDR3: TGTGCCACCAGCTATCGGGGGCCGATCTACGAGCAGTACTTC. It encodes CATSYRGPIYEQYF. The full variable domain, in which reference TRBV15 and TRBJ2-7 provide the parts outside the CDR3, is DAMVIQNPRYQVTQFGKPVTLSCSQTLNHNVMYWYQQKSSQAPKLLFHYYDKDFNNEADTPDNFQSRRPNTSFCFLDIRSPGLGDTAMYLCATSYRGPIYEQYFGPGTRLTVT.

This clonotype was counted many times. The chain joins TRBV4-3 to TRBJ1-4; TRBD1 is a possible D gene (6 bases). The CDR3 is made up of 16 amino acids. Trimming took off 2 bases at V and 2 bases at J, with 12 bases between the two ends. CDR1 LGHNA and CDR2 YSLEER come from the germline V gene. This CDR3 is CASSQRTVATNEKLFF. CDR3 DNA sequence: TGCGCCAGCAGCCAAAGGACAGTGGCCACTAATGAAAAACTGTTTTTT.

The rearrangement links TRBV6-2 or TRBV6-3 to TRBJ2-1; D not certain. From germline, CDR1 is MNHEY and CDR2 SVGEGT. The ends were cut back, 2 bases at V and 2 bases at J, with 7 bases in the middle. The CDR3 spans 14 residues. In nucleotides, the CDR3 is TGTGCCAGCAGTTACCGAAGAGCCTACAATGAGCAGTTCTTC. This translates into CASSYRRAYNEQFF.

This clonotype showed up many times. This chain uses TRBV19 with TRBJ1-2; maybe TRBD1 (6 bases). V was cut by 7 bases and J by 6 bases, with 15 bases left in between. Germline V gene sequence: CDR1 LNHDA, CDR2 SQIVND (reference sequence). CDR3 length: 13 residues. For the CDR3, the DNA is TGTGCCAGTATTAACCAGGGGTTCGATGGCTACACCTTC. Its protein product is CASINQGFDGYTF.

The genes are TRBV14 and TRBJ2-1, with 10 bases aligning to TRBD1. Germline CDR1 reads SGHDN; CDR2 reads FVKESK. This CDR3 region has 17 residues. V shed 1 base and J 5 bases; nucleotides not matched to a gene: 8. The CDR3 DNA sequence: TGTGCCAGCAGCCAAGTGGGACAGGGGTTACTTAACAATGAGCAGTTCTTC. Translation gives CASSQVGQGLLNNEQFF.

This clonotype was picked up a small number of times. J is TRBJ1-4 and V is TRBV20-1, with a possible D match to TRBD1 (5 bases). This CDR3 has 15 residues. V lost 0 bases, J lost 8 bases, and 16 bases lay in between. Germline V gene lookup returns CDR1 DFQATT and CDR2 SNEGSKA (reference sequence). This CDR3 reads CSARDQGLRTEKLFF. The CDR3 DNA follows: TGCAGTGCTAGAGATCAGGGCCTGCGAACGGAAAAACTGTTTTTT.

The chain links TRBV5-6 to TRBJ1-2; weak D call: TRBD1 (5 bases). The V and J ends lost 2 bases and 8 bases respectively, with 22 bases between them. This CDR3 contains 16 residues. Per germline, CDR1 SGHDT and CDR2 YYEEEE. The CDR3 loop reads CASSFETERDRWGYTF. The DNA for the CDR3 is TGTGCCAGCAGCTTCGAAACGGAGCGGGACCGGTGGGGCTACACCTTC.

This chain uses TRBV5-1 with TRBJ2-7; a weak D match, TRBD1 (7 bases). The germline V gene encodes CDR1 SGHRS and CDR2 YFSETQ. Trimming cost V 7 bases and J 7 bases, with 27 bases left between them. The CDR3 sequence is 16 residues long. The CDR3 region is CASGWGQGGPGIEQYF. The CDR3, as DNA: TGCGCCAGCGGCTGGGGGCAGGGGGGCCCCGGAATTGAGCAGTACTTC.

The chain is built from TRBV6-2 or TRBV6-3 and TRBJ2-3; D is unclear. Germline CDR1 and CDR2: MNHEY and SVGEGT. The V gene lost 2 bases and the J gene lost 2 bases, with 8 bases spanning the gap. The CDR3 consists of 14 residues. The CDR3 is CASSYPQNTDTQYF. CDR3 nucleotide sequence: TGTGCCAGCAGTTACCCGCAGAACACAGATACGCAGTATTTT.